This T cell receptor beta chain was identified during a study of blood T cell repertoires in COVID-19. Turning to the study itself: Sites across the United States, Italy and Spain contributed samples from acute and convalescent COVID-19. The cDNA or gDNA used as material had been derived from T cells, B-cell-depleted T cells, or PBMCs.

The CDR3 runs to 17 residues. The V segment lost 1 base and the J segment 0 bases; nucleotides outside the gene matches: 5. Germline values: CDR1 MNHEY, CDR2 SMNVEV (reference sequence). Participants came from some 23 US areas, aged about 18 to 95 years. The study assigned cohorts using participant-reported clinical history. Assay used: immunoSEQ multiplex PCR; TCRdb lists only in-frame clones, some missing. The sample comprises about 280,000 clones, 70% to 90% of which are singletons, and 6% to 7% rests with the top ten. This sequence joins TRBV27 and TRBJ2-2, with 7 bases identical to TRBD2. The receptor was derived from a woman aged 35 to 49 who had recovered from COVID-19. The sequenced sample was PBMCs or T cells enriched from blood (not recorded which). The chain's CDR3 is CASSLFLADSNTGELFF. The CDR3 DNA sequence: TGTGCCAGCAGTTTATTCCTAGCGGACTCGAACACCGGGGAGCTGTTTTTT.